The 10 T cell receptor beta chains below come from one sample, sequenced in a study of blood T cell repertoires in COVID-19. Clones were sequenced by immunoSEQ multiplex PCR, and TCRdb holds only the in-frame ones, with some missing. Here the sample spans 200,000 to 250,000 clones, roughly 84% being singletons. Sequencing input: peripheral blood. All receptors derive from a woman at least 80 years old with acute or convalescent COVID-19.

The chain couples TRBV7-2 to TRBJ1-1, with D possibly matching TRBD1 (6 bases). Germline V CDR1 and CDR2: SGHTA, FQGNSA. This CDR3 is built from 15 residues. The V and J ends lost 1 base and 3 bases respectively, with 12 bases between them. CDR3 nucleotide sequence: TGTGCCAGCAGCTTAGTTAGGGGGGGTTACACTGAAGCTTTCTTT. It encodes CASSLVRGGYTEAFF.

The gene calls are TRBV5-1 and TRBJ2-1, with 16 bases lining up with TRBD2. The CDR3 extends over 20 amino acids. Unmatched junction bases numbered 10, after V lost 4 bases and J lost 0 bases. Germline lookup yields CDR1 SGHRS and CDR2 YFSETQ. The CDR3 nucleotides read TGCGCCAGCAGCACCTCCGGGACTAGCGGGGGGGCGAGCTCCTACAATGAGCAGTTCTTC. Translating gives CASSTSGTSGGASSYNEQFF. The full variable domain, its missing parts supplied by reference TRBV5-1 and TRBJ2-1, is KAGVTQTPRYLIKTRGQQVTLSCSPISGHRSVSWYQQTPGQGLQFLFEYFSETQRNKGNFPGRFSGRQFSNSRSEMNVSTLELGDSALYLCASSTSGTSGGASSYNEQFFGPGTRLTVL.

This chain connects TRBV2 to TRBJ2-3; TRBD1 is a possible D gene (6 bases). Trimming stripped 6 bases from V and 6 bases from J, with 16 bases between. The CDR3 is 14 residues long. In germline, CDR1 is SNHLY, CDR2 FYNNEI. The CDR3 DNA is TGTGCCAGCAGCGTCCAGGGGCGCAGGGATACGCAGTATTTT. Its translation: CASSVQGRRDTQYF.

V usage is TRBV7-6 and J usage is TRBJ2-1, with TRBD2 identical over 11 bases. V gave up 5 bases and J gave up 6 bases; unmatched junction bases: 3. Germline V CDR1 and CDR2: SGHVS, FNYEAQ. The CDR3 has 14 amino acids. The CDR3 nucleotides are TGTGCCAGCAGCCCCGGGACTAGCGGCAATGAGCAGTTCTTC. It yields the protein CASSPGTSGNEQFF.

The V and J genes are TRBV2 and TRBJ2-3; D remains unclear. Trimming took 1 base from V and 4 from J, leaving 6 bases between them. The CDR3 has 13 residues. The germline V gene encodes CDR1 SNHLY and CDR2 FYNNEI. The CDR3 here is CASSEGIPDTQYF. In nucleotides, the CDR3 is TGTGCCAGCAGTGAAGGTATCCCAGATACGCAGTATTTT. Combining the CDR3 with reference TRBV2 and TRBJ2-3 gives the whole variable domain EPEVTQTPSHQVTQMGQEVILRCVPISNHLYFYWYRQILGQKVEFLVSFYNNEISEKSEIFDDQFSVERPDGSNFTLKIRSTKLEDSAMYFCASSEGIPDTQYFGPGTRLTVL.

The rearrangement uses TRBV5-1 and TRBJ2-1; D perhaps matches TRBD2 (6 bases). Between the trimmed V and J ends, which lost 2 bases and 1 base, there was a span of 13 bases. The CDR3 loop spans 16 amino acids. Germline V gene sequence: CDR1 SGHRS, CDR2 YFSETQ. CDR3 loop: CASSLLGRGSYNEQFF. CDR3 DNA sequence: TGCGCCAGCAGCTTACTGGGACGGGGGTCCTACAATGAGCAGTTCTTC.

The gene calls are TRBV19 and TRBJ2-6; 11 nucleotides line up with TRBD1. V dropped 3 bases and J dropped 2; count of bases not matched to a gene: 3. Per germline, CDR1 LNHDA and CDR2 SQIVND (reference sequence). The CDR3 sequence is 17 residues long. CDR3 sequence (DNA): TGTGCCAGTAGTATCCGGGACAGGGGGGCTGGGGCCAACGTCCTGACTTTC. This gives the protein CASSIRDRGAGANVLTF.

This clone appeared once. The chain combines TRBV5-4 with TRBJ2-5; D might be TRBD2 (6 bases). The CDR3 length is 15 residues. With 3 bases removed from V and 4 bases from J, the gap between germline ends came to 16 bases. The germline gives CDR1 SGHNT, CDR2 YYREEE (reference sequence). The CDR3: CASSSQGRGPETQYF. The CDR3 DNA follows: TGTGCCAGCAGCTCCCAAGGGCGGGGTCCAGAGACCCAGTACTTC.

The chain recombines TRBV28 with TRBJ2-7, with D perhaps TRBD1 (5 bases). Germline V lookup: CDR1 MDHEN, CDR2 SYDVKM. The length of the CDR3 is 14 residues. The V end was cut by 6 bases, the J end by 2 bases, with 14 bases between. The CDR3 DNA sequence: TGTGCCAGCAGCCCTATACAGGTTACCTACGAGCAGTACTTC. Amino acids: CASSPIQVTYEQYF.

The chain joins TRBV20-1 to TRBJ1-1; TRBD1 might be the D (5 bases). The CDR3 loop spans 11 amino acids. Looked up from germline, CDR1 is DFQATT and CDR2 is SNEGSKA (reference sequence). CDR3 coding DNA: TGCAGCAGGGTCTTAAATACTGAAGCTTTCTTT. Protein product: CSRVLNTEAFF.